This is a list of T cell receptor beta chains from one sample in a study of T cells in narcolepsy. This table comes from immunoSEQ multiplex PCR, and its TCRdb copy is limited to in-frame clones, with some not included. The sample holds around 20,000 clones, about 90% seen once. The sequencing sample was made of CD45RA- memory CD4+ T cells from PBMCs. The receptor source for this set is a human donor with narcolepsy. CDR3s include the opening cysteine and the closing phenylalanine or tryptophan. The D gene is left open where the match is weak. For some rows the clone size is stated as once, few or many, or as a class when expanded; others skip it.

DNA: TGCGCCAGCAGCCCAGGGGACAGTTTCACAGATACGCAGTATTTT
CDR3: CASSPGDSFTDTQYF
D: TRBD1
V: TRBV5-1
length: 15
size: -
J: TRBJ2-3

DNA: TGTGCCAGCTTGGAGCACTATGGCTACACCTTC
CDR3: CASLEHYGYTF
D: -
V: TRBV19
length: 11
size: -
J: TRBJ1-2

DNA: TGTGCCAGCAGCTTAGCCCTAGACACCCCTAGCTATGGCTACACCTTC
CDR3: CASSLALDTPSYGYTF
D: -
V: TRBV7-8
length: 16
size: -
J: TRBJ1-2

DNA: TGTGCCACCAGCAGAGATTCGAAAGGGGCGGGGAGCACAGATACGCAGTATTTT
CDR3: CATSRDSKGAGSTDTQYF
D: -
V: TRBV15
length: 18
size: -
J: TRBJ2-3

DNA: TGCGCCAGCAGTTACATCCCGGGGACAGGGGGTCACAATGAGCAGTTCTTC
CDR3: CASSYIPGTGGHNEQFF
D: TRBD1
V: TRBV5-1
length: 17
size: once
J: TRBJ2-1

DNA: TGTGCCAGCAGTTCGGGACTACGGTTCTTC
CDR3: CASSSGLRFF
D: TRBD2
V: TRBV28
length: 10
size: -
J: TRBJ2-1

DNA: TGTGCCAGCTCAAGAGCGGGAGGGCACGAAGAGACCCAGTACTTC
CDR3: CASSRAGGHEETQYF
D: TRBD2
V: TRBV18
length: 15
size: -
J: TRBJ2-5

DNA: TGTGCCAGCAGTTACTACCGGGACCCCACCTACGAGCAGTACTTC
CDR3: CASSYYRDPTYEQYF
D: -
V: TRBV6-5
length: 15
size: -
J: TRBJ2-7

DNA: TGTGCCAGCAGGGATACAGGGGGCTCCTTCACAGATACGCAGTATTTT
CDR3: CASRDTGGSFTDTQYF
D: TRBD1
V: TRBV28
length: 16
size: -
J: TRBJ2-3

DNA: TGCGCCAGCAGCTTGGTAACCGTGAGTTACAATGAGCAGTTCTTC
CDR3: CASSLVTVSYNEQFF
D: -
V: TRBV5-1
length: 15
size: -
J: TRBJ2-1

DNA: TGCGCCAGCAGCTCGGACAGGGACAACACCGGGGAGCTGTTTTTT
CDR3: CASSSDRDNTGELFF
D: TRBD1
V: TRBV5-1
length: 15
size: -
J: TRBJ2-2

DNA: TGCGCCAGCAGCCAAGAGACAGACAGGCCATCCACTGAAGCTTTCTTT
CDR3: CASSQETDRPSTEAFF
D: -
V: TRBV4-1
length: 16
size: -
J: TRBJ1-1

DNA: TGTGCCAGCAGTTACCCCCAGGGTGGGGAGCATTTT
CDR3: CASSYPQGGEHF
D: -
V: TRBV6-6
length: 12
size: -
J: TRBJ1-5

DNA: TGTGCCAGCAGTGAGGGACTAGTAATTTACGAGCAGTACTTC
CDR3: CASSEGLVIYEQYF
D: TRBD2
V: TRBV6-1
length: 14
size: -
J: TRBJ2-7

DNA: TGTGCCTGCGGGACTCCTGCCCAAAGGACCTATGGCTACACCTTC
CDR3: CACGTPAQRTYGYTF
D: -
V: TRBV30
length: 15
size: -
J: TRBJ1-2

DNA: TGTGCCAGCTCACCACCATCAGGGGTTTATGGCTACACCTTC
CDR3: CASSPPSGVYGYTF
D: -
V: TRBV18
length: 14
size: -
J: TRBJ1-2

DNA: TGTGCCAGCTCACCACGGGGTGGCGGAGGGAACACCGGGGAGCTGTTTTTT
CDR3: CASSPRGGGGNTGELFF
D: -
V: TRBV18
length: 17
size: -
J: TRBJ2-2

DNA: TGTGCCAGCAGTGAAGTTCAGGGAAACACTGAAGCTTTCTTT
CDR3: CASSEVQGNTEAFF
D: -
V: TRBV6-1
length: 14
size: -
J: TRBJ1-1

DNA: TGTGCCAGCACCTACGGGACACGGGTGAGCACTGAAGCTTTCTTT
CDR3: CASTYGTRVSTEAFF
D: -
V: TRBV6-1
length: 15
size: -
J: TRBJ1-1

DNA: TGTGCCAGCACCTACACCGGGCCCGACGGTGAAGCTTTCTTT
CDR3: CASTYTGPDGEAFF
D: -
V: TRBV6-6
length: 14
size: -
J: TRBJ1-1

DNA: TGTGCCGCGCTCGCGACATCGTCCTACAATGAGCAGTTCTTC
CDR3: CAALATSSYNEQFF
D: -
V: TRBV28
length: 14
size: -
J: TRBJ2-1

DNA: TGCGCCAGCAGCTCAGGACAGCTCATGAACACTGAAGCTTTCTTT
CDR3: CASSSGQLMNTEAFF
D: -
V: TRBV5-1
length: 15
size: -
J: TRBJ1-1

DNA: TGTGCCAGCAGCTCCAGACAGCTCTATGGCTACACCTTC
CDR3: CASSSRQLYGYTF
D: -
V: TRBV7-9
length: 13
size: few
J: TRBJ1-2

DNA: TGTGCCAGCAGTTTTAGGGTGGGCAACACTGAAGCTTTCTTT
CDR3: CASSFRVGNTEAFF
D: -
V: TRBV2
length: 14
size: -
J: TRBJ1-1

DNA: TGTGCCTGGAGTGTACGTCTAGCAGGGGGGGGACCGTACGAGCAGTACTTC
CDR3: CAWSVRLAGGGPYEQYF
D: -
V: TRBV30
length: 17
size: -
J: TRBJ2-7

DNA: TGCGCCAGCAGCCCACCGGGACAGCTTTTAGGAGGTTATGGCTACACCTTC
CDR3: CASSPPGQLLGGYGYTF
D: TRBD1
V: TRBV5-1
length: 17
size: -
J: TRBJ1-2